A single T cell receptor (beta chain) is shown here with its context. Its antigen is undetermined. The sample originates from a study of cytomegalovirus exposure and HLA in healthy donors. The method was immunoSEQ multiplex PCR; TCRdb's version includes in-frame clones alone and lacks a portion of them. The data show 250,000 or so clones, with around 87% seen just once and about 2.8% held by the top ten. Notes on the study in general: Associated with cytomegalovirus, according to the listing, were 150 to 200 TCR beta chains.

The donors were part of the validation cohort of roughly 110 subjects. That cohort was separate from the first cohort, which comprised about 730 subjects. The clonotype originates from a man aged 18 to 29 in good health and CMV-seronegative. The sample comprised PBMCs.

Written as DNA, the CDR3 is TGTGCCAGCAGTTCAAACAGGGTGGCGGGGGAGCTGTTTTTT. Encoded protein: CASSSNRVAGELFF. The rearrangement uses TRBV6-5 and TRBJ2-2, with a tentative D call TRBD1 (6 bases). This CDR3 is built from 14 residues. Germline CDR1 reads MNHEY; CDR2 reads SVGAGI. Trimming took 4 bases from V and 8 from J, leaving 14 bases between them.